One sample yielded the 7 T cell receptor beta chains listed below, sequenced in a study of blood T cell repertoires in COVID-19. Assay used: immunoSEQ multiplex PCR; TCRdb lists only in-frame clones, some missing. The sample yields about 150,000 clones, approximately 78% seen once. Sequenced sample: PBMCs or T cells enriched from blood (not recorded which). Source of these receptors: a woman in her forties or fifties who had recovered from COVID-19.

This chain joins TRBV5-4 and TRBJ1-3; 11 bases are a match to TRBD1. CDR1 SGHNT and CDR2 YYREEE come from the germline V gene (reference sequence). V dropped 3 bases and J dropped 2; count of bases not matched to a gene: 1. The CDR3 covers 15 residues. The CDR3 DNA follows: TGTGCCAGCAGCTGGGGACAGGGGGCTGGAAACACCATATATTTT. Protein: CASSWGQGAGNTIYF.

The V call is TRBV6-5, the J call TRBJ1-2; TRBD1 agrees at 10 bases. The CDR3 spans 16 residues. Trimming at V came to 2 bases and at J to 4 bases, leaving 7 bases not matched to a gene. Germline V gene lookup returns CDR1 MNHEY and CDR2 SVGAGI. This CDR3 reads CASSYPATGGSYGYTF. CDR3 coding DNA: TGTGCCAGCAGTTACCCCGCGACAGGGGGCAGCTATGGCTACACCTTC.

The CDR3 nucleotides are TGTGCCAGTAGTACAACAGGGATCAATTACACCTTC. Translating gives CASSTTGINYTF. The rearrangement uses TRBV19 and TRBJ1-2; tentative D call: TRBD1 (6 bases). V lost 4 bases to trimming and J lost 11 bases, with 14 bases between them. There are 12 residues in the CDR3. From germline, CDR1 is LNHDA and CDR2 SQIVND (reference sequence). Full variable domain (outside the CDR3, taken from reference TRBV19 and TRBJ1-2): DGGITQSPKYLFRKEGQNVTLSCEQNLNHDAMYWYRQDPGQGLRLIYYSQIVNDFQKGDIAEGYSVSREKKESFPLTVTSAQKNPTAFYLCASSTTGINYTFGSGTRLTVV.

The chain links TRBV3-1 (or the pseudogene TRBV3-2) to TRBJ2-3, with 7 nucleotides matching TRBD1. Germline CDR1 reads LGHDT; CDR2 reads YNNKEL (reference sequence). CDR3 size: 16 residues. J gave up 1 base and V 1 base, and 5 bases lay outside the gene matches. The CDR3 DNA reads TGTGCCAGCAGCCAAGTGAAAGGGGGCCGCACAGATACGCAGTATTTT. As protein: CASSQVKGGRTDTQYF.

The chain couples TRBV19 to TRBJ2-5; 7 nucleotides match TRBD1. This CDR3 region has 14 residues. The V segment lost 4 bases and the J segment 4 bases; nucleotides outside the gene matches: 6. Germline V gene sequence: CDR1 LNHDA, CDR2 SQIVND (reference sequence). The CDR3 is CASSNQQGRETQYF. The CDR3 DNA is TGTGCCAGTAGTAATCAACAGGGGAGAGAGACCCAGTACTTC.

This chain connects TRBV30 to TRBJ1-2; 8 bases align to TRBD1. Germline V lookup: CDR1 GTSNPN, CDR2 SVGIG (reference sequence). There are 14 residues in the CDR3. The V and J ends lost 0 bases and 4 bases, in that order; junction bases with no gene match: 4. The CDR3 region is CAWSVADRVYGYTF. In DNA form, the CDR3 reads TGTGCCTGGAGTGTAGCGGACAGGGTCTATGGCTACACCTTC.

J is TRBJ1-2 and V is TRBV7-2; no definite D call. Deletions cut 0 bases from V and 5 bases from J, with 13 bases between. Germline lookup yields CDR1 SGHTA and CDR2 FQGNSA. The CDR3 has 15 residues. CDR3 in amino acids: CASSLAGRAGYGYTF. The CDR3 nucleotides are TGTGCCAGCAGCTTAGCTGGGAGAGCTGGGTATGGCTACACCTTC.